This is a list of T cell receptor beta chains from one sample in a study of T cell responses to AZD1222 COVID-19 vaccine. TCRdb's copy holds only in-frame clones and misses some; the assay was immunoSEQ multiplex PCR. The sample holds approximately 160,000 clones; approximately 93% are singletons and the top ten take over 0.7%. The sample was peripheral blood, taken on day 0 of AZD1222 vaccination. All receptors come from an adult in good health. The CDR3 runs from the conserved cysteine through the conserved F or W. The order of the fields is clone size, V gene, D gene, J gene, CDR3 protein, CDR3 DNA. A D gene is named only where the DNA matches it firmly. Where a row states a size, it is once, few, many or the class of an expanded clone; other rows omit it.

>-|TRBV12-3/TRBV12-4|-|TRBJ2-5
CASSFPTSETQYF
TGTGCCAGCAGTTTTCCCACGTCCGAGACCCAGTACTTC
>-|TRBV4-3|-|TRBJ2-3
CASSQEAPGADTQYF
TGCGCCAGCAGCCAAGAAGCACCGGGGGCAGATACGCAGTATTTT
>-|TRBV7-2|TRBD1|TRBJ2-1
CASSLGQGAYNEQFF
TGTGCCAGCAGCTTGGGACAGGGAGCCTACAATGAGCAGTTCTTC
>few|TRBV6-1|TRBD1|TRBJ1-1
CASSEQIGQGGAEAFF
TGTGCCAGCAGTGAACAAATCGGACAGGGTGGGGCTGAAGCTTTCTTT
>-|TRBV11-3|TRBD1|TRBJ1-1
CASSFGGGQGKNTEAFF
TGTGCCAGCAGCTTTGGGGGGGGACAGGGGAAGAACACTGAAGCTTTCTTT
>few|TRBV29-1|TRBD2|TRBJ2-1
CSVERRLAGGPISYNEQFF
TGCAGCGTTGAAAGAAGGCTAGCGGGGGGCCCAATCTCCTACAATGAGCAGTTCTTC
>-|TRBV18|-|TRBJ1-4
CASSPPGPQGEKLFF
TGTGCCAGCTCACCACCAGGGCCCCAAGGGGAAAAACTGTTTTTT
>-|TRBV4-2|-|TRBJ2-5
CASSLSGQETQYF
TGTGCCAGCAGCCTCAGCGGGCAAGAGACCCAGTACTTC
>-|TRBV12-3/TRBV12-4|-|TRBJ1-2
CASTGTDDYGYTF
TGTGCCAGCACCGGGACGGATGACTATGGCTACACCTTC
>-|TRBV9|-|TRBJ1-1
CASSVGGSTEAFF
TGTGCCAGCAGCGTAGGCGGAAGCACTGAAGCTTTCTTT
>-|TRBV19|TRBD2|TRBJ2-7
CASSHQTSGGMRNPYEQYF
TGTGCCAGTAGTCACCAGACTAGCGGGGGTATGAGGAACCCCTACGAGCAGTACTTC
>once|TRBV7-9|-|TRBJ1-1
CASRHDTEAFF
TGTGCCAGCAGACACGACACTGAAGCTTTCTTT
>-|TRBV5-1|-|TRBJ1-6
CASSLEQGGYSPLHF
TGCGCCAGCAGCTTGGAGCAGGGAGGTTATTCACCCCTCCACTTT
>-|TRBV9|-|TRBJ1-4
CASSVGRGETTNEKLFF
TGTGCCAGCAGCGTAGGGCGGGGGGAAACAACTAATGAAAAACTGTTTTTT
>-|TRBV16|TRBD1|TRBJ1-2
CASPRQGSAGYTF
TGTGCCAGCCCCCGACAGGGCTCGGCTGGCTACACCTTC
>-|TRBV5-1|TRBD1|TRBJ1-2
CASSLGGQASYGYTF
TGCGCCAGCAGCTTGGGGGGACAGGCGAGCTATGGCTACACCTTC
>-|TRBV6-5|-|TRBJ2-1
CASKKGDSIINEQFF
TGTGCCAGCAAGAAGGGGGACTCGATTATCAATGAGCAGTTCTTC
>-|TRBV29-1|-|TRBJ1-1
CSVLTRMNTEAFF
TGCAGCGTACTGACACGGATGAACACTGAAGCTTTCTTT
>few|TRBV2|-|TRBJ1-5
CASSGSISNQPQHF
TGTGCCAGCAGTGGAAGTATTAGCAATCAGCCCCAGCATTTT
>-|TRBV28|-|TRBJ1-2
CASSPRRRTYWARDTYGYTF
TGTGCCAGCAGTCCACGGAGACGGACATATTGGGCTCGCGATACCTATGGCTACACCTTC
>-|TRBV4-1|TRBD1|TRBJ2-7
CASSPRQGGSYEQYF
TGCGCCAGCAGCCCCCGACAGGGGGGCTCCTACGAGCAGTACTTC
>-|TRBV7-9|-|TRBJ1-6
CASDEIGSPLHF
TGTGCCAGCGACGAAATAGGCTCACCCCTCCACTTT
>-|TRBV11-2|-|TRBJ2-7
CASSLVGYEQYF
TGTGCCAGCAGCTTAGTTGGATACGAGCAGTACTTC
>-|TRBV6-5|TRBD2|TRBJ2-7
CASSRAGGSSYEQYF
TGTGCCAGCAGTCGAGCGGGGGGAAGCTCCTACGAGCAGTACTTC
>-|TRBV19|-|TRBJ1-6
CASSLSGTRSPLHF
TGTGCCAGTAGTCTCTCAGGCACCAGGTCACCCCTCCACTTT
>few|TRBV4-3|-|TRBJ1-5
CASSQALRGQPQHF
TGCGCCAGCAGCCAAGCCCTCAGGGGTCAGCCCCAGCATTTT
>-|TRBV2|-|TRBJ1-1
CASTLQRGNEAFF
TGTGCCAGCACGCTACAGAGGGGTAATGAAGCTTTCTTT
>-|TRBV7-9|-|TRBJ1-2
CASSFGSATNYGYTF
TGTGCCAGCAGCTTTGGCAGTGCCACTAACTATGGCTACACCTTC
>-|TRBV6-5|TRBD1|TRBJ1-4
CASRQGAGNEKLFF
TGTGCCAGCAGGCAGGGGGCGGGGAATGAAAAACTGTTTTTT
>-|TRBV11-3|TRBD1|TRBJ2-2
CASSPWDREGAGELFF
TGTGCCAGCAGCCCCTGGGACAGGGAAGGTGCCGGGGAGCTGTTTTTT
>-|TRBV10-3|-|TRBJ1-2
CAIRTLHSTGTHGYTF
TGTGCCATCAGGACCTTACATAGTACAGGGACCCATGGCTACACCTTC
>once|TRBV27|-|TRBJ1-5
CASSFFGQPQHF
TGTGCCAGCAGTTTCTTTGGGCAGCCCCAGCATTTT
>-|TRBV6-5|-|TRBJ1-1
CASGYRIQGEAFF
TGTGCCAGCGGGTACCGAATTCAAGGTGAAGCTTTCTTT
>-|TRBV5-1|TRBD2|TRBJ2-3
CASSLDGRTSNQDTQYF
TGCGCCAGCAGCTTGGACGGGCGGACTAGTAACCAAGATACGCAGTATTTT
>-|TRBV2|-|TRBJ1-5
CASSENMAHNQPQHF
TGTGCCAGCAGTGAAAATATGGCCCACAATCAGCCCCAGCATTTT
>-|TRBV7-9|-|TRBJ1-2
CASSLFRADYGYTF
TGTGCCAGCAGCTTGTTTAGGGCCGACTATGGCTACACCTTC
>-|TRBV19|TRBD1|TRBJ1-5
CASSISHWGQGENQPQHF
TGTGCCAGTAGTATAAGCCATTGGGGGCAGGGGGAAAATCAGCCCCAGCATTTT
>-|TRBV7-7|-|TRBJ2-5
CASSRYFSRETQYF
TGTGCCAGCAGCCGCTACTTTTCCCGGGAGACCCAGTACTTC
>-|TRBV7-3|TRBD1|TRBJ2-5
CASSSGQQETQYF
TGTGCCAGCAGCTCGGGACAGCAAGAGACCCAGTACTTC
>-|TRBV27|TRBD2|TRBJ2-3
CASTPRLAGAHTQYF
TGTGCCAGCACCCCGCGACTAGCGGGTGCACATACGCAGTATTTT
>-|TRBV3-1/TRBV3-2|-|TRBJ1-2
CASSQGPFGYTF
TGTGCCAGCAGCCAAGGCCCCTTTGGCTACACCTTC
>few|TRBV19|-|TRBJ2-1
CASGEGGGAYNEQFF
TGTGCCAGTGGGGAAGGCGGGGGCGCCTACAATGAGCAGTTCTTC
>-|TRBV29-1|TRBD1|TRBJ2-1
CSDRQGASDEQFF
TGCAGCGATCGACAGGGGGCGTCCGATGAGCAGTTCTTC
>-|TRBV5-1|TRBD2|TRBJ2-5
CASSLGTTSLTQETQYF
TGCGCCAGCAGCTTGGGCACGACTAGCCTAACCCAAGAGACCCAGTACTTC
>once|TRBV20-1|-|TRBJ2-7
CSAAQGYEQYF
TGCAGTGCTGCCCAGGGCTACGAGCAGTACTTC
>-|TRBV6-2/TRBV6-3|TRBD1|TRBJ1-6
CASSLTGDNSPLHF
TGTGCCAGCAGTTTGACAGGGGATAATTCACCCCTCCACTTT
>-|TRBV10-3|-|TRBJ1-4
CAISEFSGDEKLFF
TGTGCCATCAGTGAGTTTTCGGGAGATGAAAAACTGTTTTTT
>-|TRBV10-3|-|TRBJ2-1
CAIRAEGVVGNEQFF
TGTGCCATCAGGGCCGAGGGAGTAGTGGGCAATGAGCAGTTCTTC
>-|TRBV5-1|TRBD1|TRBJ2-6
CASSLGTGGSLSGANVLTF
TGCGCCAGCAGCTTGGGGACAGGGGGCTCGCTCTCTGGGGCCAACGTCCTGACTTTC
>-|TRBV7-8|TRBD1|TRBJ2-7
CASSLLPGQKYEQYF
TGTGCCAGCAGCCTACTACCGGGACAGAAATACGAGCAGTACTTC
>few|TRBV12-3/TRBV12-4|-|TRBJ2-7
CASSLVAAEQYF
TGTGCCAGCAGTTTAGTGGCTGCTGAGCAGTACTTC
>-|TRBV4-2|TRBD1|TRBJ1-5
CASSQVGGTGSNQPQHF
TGTGCCAGCAGCCAAGTGGGGGGGACAGGGAGCAATCAGCCCCAGCATTTT
>-|TRBV25-1|TRBD2|TRBJ2-7
CATRRGVSSYEQYF
TGTGCCACCCGGCGGGGGGTGAGCTCCTACGAGCAGTACTTC
>-|TRBV5-1|TRBD1|TRBJ2-3
CASSLGQGSTDTQYF
TGCGCCAGCAGCTTGGGACAGGGGAGCACAGATACGCAGTATTTT
>-|TRBV9|-|TRBJ2-7
CASSVAGVVSYEQYF
TGTGCCAGCAGCGTAGCGGGGGTTGTCTCCTACGAGCAGTACTTC
>-|TRBV6-5|-|TRBJ2-1
CASETSLHNEQFF
TGTGCCAGCGAGACTAGTCTCCACAATGAGCAGTTCTTC
>-|TRBV5-1|-|TRBJ1-2
CASSYGTGNYGYTF
TGCGCCAGCAGCTACGGGACGGGGAACTATGGCTACACCTTC
>-|TRBV29-1|TRBD1|TRBJ1-1
CSSRGRSDTEAFF
TGCAGCTCCAGGGGGCGCTCGGACACTGAAGCTTTCTTT
>-|TRBV27|-|TRBJ1-6
CASTWSGNSPLHF
TGTGCCAGCACCTGGAGCGGAAATTCACCCCTCCACTTT